This T cell receptor (beta chain) emerged from a study of post-analysis software for immune sequencing data. Sequencing libraries made from TCR beta cDNA carried unique molecular identifiers. About half a million cDNA molecules were recovered from an input of 1 to 10 million T cells. MiXCR was run by TCRdb on the PCR reads, yielding one entry per CDR3 protein. This table has hundreds of thousands of distinct CDR3 sequences, roughly 29% appearing once. Note on this clonotype: Its antigen is still unknown.

This CDR3 has 13 residues. From germline, CDR1 is KGHSH and CDR2 LQKENI. Trimming stripped 5 bases from V and 3 bases from J, with 11 bases between. Study observations and caveats: Normalized Chao1 diversity was significantly lower in multiple sclerosis patients than in controls. Included in a set of roughly five TRBV segments more frequent in patients than controls were TRBV5-6, TRBV5-1 and TRBV20-1.

The chain uses TRBV18 and TRBJ2-7; tentative D call: TRBD1 (6 bases). The sequence was collected from a girl aged 10 to 17 with multiple sclerosis. The sample comprised blood. CDR3 sequence: CASSARTDYEQYF. CDR3 nucleotide sequence: TGTGCCAGCTCAGCCCGGACAGACTACGAGCAGTACTTC.